A single sample is the source of the 10 T cell receptor beta chains below, sequenced in a study of blood T cell repertoires in COVID-19 (dated by TCRdb to 2018 to 2021). The library was prepared using the immunoSEQ multiplex PCR assay. Sourced from immuneACCESS, this table was stored by TCRdb with only in-frame sequences that have V and J called. A share of the clones is absent; for the studies checked, an unresolved V gene accounts for under half, and the remainder has no known explanation. For this sample there are 200,000 to 300,000 clones; 85% to 90% appear just once. The ten top clones hold 1.5% to 2% of the sample. The sequencing input was PBMCs or T cells enriched from blood (not recorded which). These receptors were obtained from a man aged 35 to 55 who had recovered from COVID-19.

This clone came up a few times. The CDR3 protein is CSVDTGAGNTIYF. For the CDR3, the DNA is TGCAGCGTTGACACAGGGGCTGGAAACACCATATATTTT. V and J are TRBV29-1 and TRBJ1-3; 7 bases align to TRBD1. The V segment lost 3 bases and the J segment 2 bases; nucleotides outside the gene matches: 1. Germline V gene data show CDR1 as SQVTM and CDR2 as ANQGSEA. The length of the CDR3 is 13 residues.

The chain uses TRBV5-6 and TRBJ1-1, with D uncertain. CDR1 and CDR2 from the germline V gene are SGHDT and YYEEEE. V lost 0 bases and J 3 bases, leaving 12 bases between the germline ends. CDR3 size: 15 residues. Here the CDR3 DNA reads TGTGCCAGCAGCTTGGGAATGAGGGAGGACACTGAAGCTTTCTTT. It codes for CASSLGMREDTEAFF.

The chain carries TRBV27 and TRBJ2-7, with a tentative D call TRBD2 (6 bases). V gave up 6 bases and J gave up 0 bases, with 15 bases separating them. CDR1 is MNHEY and CDR2 is SMNVEV in the germline V gene (reference sequence). This CDR3 contains 15 residues. CDR3 in DNA: TGTGCCAGCAGCTTTAGCGGCAGGAGCTCCTACGAGCAGTACTTC. Its translation: CASSFSGRSSYEQYF.

The gene calls are TRBV21-1 and TRBJ1-3; TRBD1 is the table's D call, not checked against the DNA. TRBV21-1 is an annotated pseudogene. This CDR3 has 17 amino acids. The CDR3 DNA follows: TGTGCCAGCAGCAAAGGGGGGTACAGGGGGCTTGGAAACACCATATATTTT. This sequence encodes CASSKGGYRGLGNTIYF.

This chain uses TRBV6-4 with TRBJ1-1; 7 nucleotides match TRBD1. Trimming cost V 6 bases and J 6 bases; bases outside gene matches: 7. Germline V lookup: CDR1 MRHNA, CDR2 SNTAGT. The CDR3 consists of 13 residues. The CDR3 is CASSTTGAAEAFF. The CDR3 bases are TGTGCCAGCAGCACTACAGGGGCTGCTGAAGCTTTCTTT.

This clone was seen once. This chain links TRBV23-1 with TRBJ2-5; D is unresolved. TRBV23-1 is labeled an ORF, and its function is uncertain. This CDR3 has 13 amino acids. Trimming pared 5 bases from V and 5 bases from J, leaving 12 bases between. CDR3 nucleotides: TGCGCCAGCAGTTTCAATCTCCGGGAGACCCAGTACTTC. Translation gives CASSFNLRETQYF.

The chain combines TRBV15 with TRBJ1-6, with D uncertain. Trimming removed 0 bases from V and 9 bases from J, with 12 bases in between. The CDR3 is made up of 15 amino acids. Germline-derived CDR1 and CDR2 are LNHNV and YYDKDF (reference sequence). The CDR3 spells CATSRDRPGSSPLHF. The CDR3 bases are TGTGCCACCAGCAGAGATCGACCCGGGAGTTCACCCCTCCACTTT.

CDR3 nucleotide sequence: TGTGCCAGCGGCCGCGGGCCCAATGAAAAACTGTTTTTT. As protein: CASGRGPNEKLFF. The rearrangement uses TRBV9 and TRBJ1-4; D is ambiguous. CDR3 length equals 13 residues. The V gene's germline CDR1 is SGDLS and CDR2 YYNGEE. With 7 bases removed from V and 5 bases from J, the gap between germline ends came to 12 bases. Supplemented by reference TRBV9 and TRBJ1-4, the full variable domain reads DSGVTQTPKHLITATGQRVTLRCSPRSGDLSVYWYQQSLDQGLQFLIQYYNGEERAKGNILERFSAQQFPDLHSELNLSSLELGDSALYFCASGRGPNEKLFFGSGTQLSVL.

The chain employs TRBV7-9 and TRBJ2-1; 8 nucleotides align to TRBD2. CDR1 and CDR2 (germline): SEHNR, FQNEAQ (reference sequence). V lost 5 bases, J lost 6 bases, and 9 bases stayed unmatched. The length of the CDR3 is 15 residues. The CDR3 is CASSQGGTRSNEQFF. Written as DNA, the CDR3 is TGTGCCAGCAGCCAGGGCGGGACTAGGTCCAATGAGCAGTTCTTC.

J is TRBJ2-3 and V is TRBV18; no reliable D call. The CDR3 covers 15 residues. In germline, CDR1 is KGHSH, CDR2 LQKENI. With 2 bases removed from V and 1 base from J, the gap between germline ends came to 10 bases. CDR3 sequence reads: CASSPTEIGTDTQYF. For the CDR3, the DNA is TGTGCCAGCTCACCAACCGAGATCGGCACAGATACGCAGTATTTT. Looking up the rest from reference TRBV18 and TRBJ2-3 gives the full variable domain: NAGVMQNPRHLVRRRGQEARLRCSPMKGHSHVYWYRQLPEEGLKFMVYLQKENIIDESGMPKERFSAEFPKEGPSILRIQQVVRGDSAAYFCASSPTEIGTDTQYFGPGTRLTVL.